This T cell receptor (beta chain) appears in the sequencing data of a study of cytomegalovirus exposure and HLA in healthy donors (dated by TCRdb to about 2017). The study in broad terms: In an earlier analysis of roughly 500 of the donors, 276 Gb of sequence data and some 120 million unique TCR beta sequences from 150 million to 200 million T cells were reported. Across 300 to 400 genotyped donors of the cohort, an average of about 240,000 unique TCR beta nucleotide sequences per donor were sequenced, and 15% to 20% of those sequences were non-productive. Several DR-DQ haplotypes were treated as single units for association and clustering because of strong linkage in the cohort. To predict cytomegalovirus infection status, the study combined high-throughput TCR immunosequencing, statistical association of individual TCRs with disease status, and machine learning. Every repertoire in the discovery cohort had been generated on one and the same sequencing platform. In a later analysis, previously published TCR beta repertoires from roughly 710 donors were re-analyzed and high-resolution HLA genotyping was added so that TCR occurrence patterns could be studied. A separate validation cohort of 100 to 150 different subjects was used in addition to the approximately 670-subject first cohort. Rather than drawing on any new phenotypic data, the later analysis identified candidate immune exposures from TCR beta sequences and the way those sequences occurred across donors. An earlier analysis of 587 of the donors used high-throughput TCR beta sequencing to judge whether each TCR beta V gene segment behaved as functional or pseudogenic. Using immunosequencing, the study profiled T cell repertoires from 640 or so subjects and related those repertoires to cytomegalovirus serostatus. The study was designed to test whether signatures of past pathogen exposure could be identified by cataloging public T cell receptors. Both class I and class II loci were covered by HLA typing, at four-digit resolution. The genetic ancestry cluster associated with self-reported Caucasian donors included approximately 85% of the roughly 390 genotyped donors. An early release that covered about 640 HLA-typed donors contained approximately 300 gigabases of sequencing data and 85 million to 100 million unique TCR sequences. Genome-wide SNP genotypes for about 65% of the roughly 670 donors were used in a later genetic analysis, which treated that subset as a discovery cohort. Alongside the repertoire data, information on donor age, sex, ethnicity and CMV serostatus was compiled. Typing coverage varied by locus: about 629-640 donors for A, B, C, DRB1 and DQB1; 500 to 550 for DQA1; around 570 for DPA1; fewer than 480 for DPB1. The investigation overall reported the following: Cytomegalovirus status was reported to be diagnosed by the classifier with high specificity and sensitivity in both the original and validation cohorts. A cluster of highly shared sequence variants was judged likely to represent a technical artifact of the sequencing pipeline. An association between a missense DCLRE1C variant and V-gene and J-gene trimming of TCR beta chains was found in a later genetic analysis and replicated in an independent cohort. According to a later analysis, TCR association rates differed among HLA loci, with DRB1 alleles showing the most associated TCRs and HLA-C alleles showing the fewest. A later analysis reported that several top co-occurrence clusters appeared linked to parvovirus B19, influenza, CMV and Epstein-Barr virus. Some IMGT-functional V segments, including TRBV6-2 and TRBV6-3, could not be told apart with the 87-base-pair reads, so those segments were excluded. Sequencing depth was assumed to be roughly uniform across donors in the presence/absence analyses, though that assumption may not hold. Most TCR sequences were observed very rarely across donors, whereas some public TCRs were present in many individuals. According to a later analysis, most CMV-associated TCR beta chains appeared to be HLA-restricted, and the HLA associations seemed to be driven largely by CMV exposure. When HLA alleles, especially DR and DQ, strongly co-occurred, attributing TCR associations to individual alleles was difficult. In the study, some 160 TCR beta chains were listed as associated with cytomegalovirus. Correlated functional status among segregating V segments might be attributable to linkage disequilibrium, but an unknown experimental factor could not be ruled out. For the cohort, immune exposure information was limited to CMV serostatus. A few of the identified cytomegalovirus-associated TCR beta chains were confirmed in vitro to be specific for cytomegalovirus antigens. The authors suggested that the approach could potentially be generalized to other disease states and immunological phenotypes. Broadly in line with IMGT annotations, most TCR beta V segments showed up in productive rearrangements about 87% or about 30% of the time in an earlier analysis of a few hundred of the donors. HLA typing was unavailable for some donors at each locus, so association tests used only the typed subset. At a false discovery rate of 0.05, a later analysis linked around 17,000 TCR beta sequences to specific HLA alleles. The earlier analysis of a few hundred of the donors excluded 15 to 20 rarely observed V segments, including chromosome 9 orphons, because counts were too low. A later genetic analysis reported fewer N-insertions in productive TCRs among donors in an Asian-associated ancestry cluster than the roughly 650-donor mean. In this cohort, only TCR beta chains were sequenced, and detectable features were limited by the absence of alpha or paired-chain data. A further reported finding was that TCR beta sequences accurately predicted the HLA-A and HLA-B alleles for most subjects in the first cohort. A later analysis found that HLA-associated TCR beta chains were more clonally expanded and had lower generation probabilities than equally common non-associated chains.

On this clone: Its specific antigen is unknown. No per-base quality is available; no much larger clone lies one base away.

The CDR3 runs 16 amino acids, cysteine and phenylalanine included. The retained sequence is limited to the CDR3, 48 bases, with the frame set at the first base. V trim: 4 bases; J trim: 7 bases; unmatched bases: 13. CDR1 and CDR2 were assigned from the germline V gene as MNHNS and SASEGT. Libraries were constructed by the immunoSEQ multiplex PCR assay. For the multiplex PCR, a mixture combining 60 forward primers for TCR Vbeta segments and 13 reverse primers for TCR Jbeta segments was used. Amplification of the CDR3 region of rearranged TCR beta genes was performed with a multiplex PCR assay on genomic DNA. On the Illumina HiSeq System, the amplified TCR beta libraries were sequenced as 87-base-pair reads. On the study's bioinformatics: Across the roughly 670 repertoires, a later analysis counted roughly 84 million unique TCR beta chains, 9 million to 14 million of which were shared by at least two donors. A nearest-neighbor algorithm error-corrected the raw reads and collapsed the reads into unique sequences, merging closely related sequences to remove PCR and sequencing errors. CDR3 sequences were aligned to IMGT reference sequences to assign V, D and J gene segments. For a sequence to be retained, a match of at least six nucleotides to both a V gene segment and a J gene segment was required. A rearrangement was called productive if the CDR3 had no stop codons and remained in frame with V and J, and every other rearrangement was called non-productive. CDR3 was defined by IMGT convention, running from the second conserved V-encoded cysteine to the conserved J-encoded phenylalanine. In an earlier analysis of some 550 of the donors, sequences lacking an unambiguous match to a single V gene segment were excluded. In an earlier analysis of around 590 of the donors, a V segment was called functional when productive rearrangements were above 56.7%, and segregating when the standard deviation between donors exceeded 5%. A statistical classification framework was built to diagnose cytomegalovirus status from the catalog of TCR beta chain sequences. V and J gene assignment, in a later analysis, came from comparing TCR nucleotide sequences with IMGT/GENE-DB human TR gene sequences. Using the TCRdist pipeline, a later analysis assigned CDR3 sequences along with most-parsimonious VDJ recombination scenarios. In a later analysis, every TCR beta chain was defined by the combination of its CDR3 amino acid sequence and its V-gene family, and reads without a unique V-gene family were dropped. A later analysis removed 592 highly shared, low-generation-probability nucleotide sequences to deal with suspected cross-contamination and a sequencing artifact. In a later analysis, a clonal expansion index was calculated for each public chain from normalized within-repertoire ranks of inferred template counts. In a later analysis, generation probabilities were computed with a VDJ recombination model fitted to out-of-frame rearrangements, and the resulting probabilities were checked against IGoR. In a later analysis, TCR-TCR, TCR-HLA and TCR-CMV co-occurrence was scored with hypergeometric tests, and a repertoire-size bias correction was applied to TCR pairs. To estimate false discovery rates, a later analysis permuted the HLA or CMV assignments 20 times. In a later analysis, co-occurring TCRs were grouped using DBSCAN, and TCRdist sequence similarity was added for clustering within HLA-allele-positive subsets. Repertoires with fewer than 30,000 or more than 120,000 public chains, plus five repertoires with anomalous nucleotide sharing, were excluded from co-occurrence clustering. In its TCRdb copy, this immuneACCESS table keeps in-frame sequences only and misses some clones. Where compared with another copy, unresolved V genes explain less than half of these, and the others have no known cause. The V and J calls and clone size are taken from that table; D and trimming were inferred from the DNA. Counted in this sample were approximately 44,000 clones; roughly 77% of them appeared once. More than 1.3% of the sample lies in the top ten.

The cohort was made up of several hundred healthy bone marrow donors. At the time of sampling, all cohort members were nominally healthy, though unrecorded immune exposures were likely present. The donor tested CMV seronegative, placing the donor among the approximately 360 seronegative members of the cohort. A peripheral blood sample was provided by each donor, and peripheral blood mononuclear cells were used for TCR beta sequencing. Genomic DNA extraction from the blood cell samples was performed with the Qiagen DNeasy Blood Extraction Kit. Input material: PBMCs. The TCR comes from a man under 40 in good health and CMV-seronegative. The rearrangement joined TRBV6-1 to TRBJ1-5; TRBD1 lines up with 7 middle nucleotides. The DNA is as follows: TGTGCCAGCAGTGGACGCTCGGACAGGTTTGGGCAGCCCCAGCATTTT. Translated, this is CASSGRSDRFGQPQHF.